Shown below are 27 T cell receptor beta chains from a single sample sequenced in a study of glioma-infiltrating T cells. Using RNA template, CDR3s of TCR alpha and beta were amplified with iRepertoire arm-PCR. One entry per CDR3 protein results from TCRdb running MiXCR on the multiplex PCR reads. The sample shows roughly 20,000 distinct CDR3 sequences, just under 25% of them seen only once. Sample: glioma tissue, nonneoplastic brain tissue, or PBMCs (not recorded which). The receptors were sampled from a human donor with low-grade glioma or glioblastoma, undergoing nonglioma brain surgery, or in good health (not recorded which).

V and J are TRBV18 and TRBJ2-1, with 8 bases matching TRBD2. Losses at the gene ends were 1 base for V and 9 bases for J; bases not matched to a gene: 8. Germline V gene lookup returns CDR1 KGHSH and CDR2 LQKENI. The length of the CDR3 is 15 residues. This chain's CDR3 is CASSPQGLEGGEQFF. CDR3 nucleotides: TGTGCCAGCTCACCACAGGGACTAGAGGGGGGTGAGCAGTTCTTC.

Judged by abundance, this clonotype is medium-sized. The V call is TRBV28, the J call TRBJ1-5; 9 positions agree with TRBD1. Germline loops: CDR1 MDHEN, CDR2 SYDVKM. This CDR3 is 12 amino acids long. The ends lost 5 bases at V and 9 bases at J; junction bases unmatched: 2. The CDR3 sequence: CASSTGQGPQHF. Written as DNA, the CDR3 is TGTGCCAGCAGTACGGGACAGGGGCCCCAGCATTTT.

This clonotype was counted many times. V and J are TRBV5-1 and TRBJ1-1; D may be TRBD1 (5 bases). The CDR3 is made up of 15 amino acids. The V gene's germline CDR1 is SGHRS and CDR2 YFSETQ. Trimming cost V 3 bases and J 4 bases, with 16 bases left between them. This chain's CDR3 is CASSSRQSGGTEAFF. CDR3 nucleotide sequence: TGCGCCAGCAGCTCCCGCCAATCCGGGGGCACTGAAGCTTTCTTT.

By share, this clonotype counts as medium-sized (0.01 to 0.1%). The chain uses TRBV6-1 and TRBJ2-3; 7 nucleotides agree with TRBD2. The CDR3 length is 14 residues. Germline-derived CDR1 and CDR2 are MNHNS and SASEGT. The V gene end was trimmed by 5 bases and the J gene end by 2 bases; junction bases not matched to a gene: 4. CDR3 in DNA: TGTGCCAGCAGTTCCGGGACTACCACAGATACGCAGTATTTT. Its translation is CASSSGTTTDTQYF.

The chain combines TRBV18 with TRBJ2-2; D is unresolved. V was trimmed by 2 bases and J by 6 bases, leaving 13 bases between them. The CDR3 has 15 residues. CDR1 and CDR2 (germline): KGHSH, LQKENI. CDR3 sequence reads: CASSPVLEVAGELFF. For the CDR3, the DNA is TGTGCCAGCTCACCAGTCCTAGAAGTCGCCGGGGAGCTGTTTTTT.

The V call is TRBV4-1, the J call TRBJ2-3; weak D call: TRBD2 (5 bases). The CDR3 runs to 15 residues. The V end was cut by 1 base, the J end by 1 base, with 9 bases between. Germline V lookup: CDR1 MGHRA, CDR2 YSYEKL. The chain's CDR3 is CASSQGAGRTDTQYF. CDR3 nucleotides: TGCGCCAGCAGCCAAGGGGCGGGTCGCACAGATACGCAGTATTTT.

This clonotype is medium-sized by share. The chain has TRBV20-1 and TRBJ1-6; D is unclear. The V end lost 0 bases, the J end lost 2 bases, and 2 bases lay between the germline ends. Germline values: CDR1 DFQATT, CDR2 SNEGSKA (reference sequence). The CDR3 has 13 amino acids. CDR3 bases: TGCAGTGCTAGAGACCCCTATAATTCACCCCTCCACTTT. Its translation: CSARDPYNSPLHF.

This clonotype was seen ten or more times. The genes are TRBV27 and TRBJ1-1; TRBD1 agrees at 7 bases. The V gene end was trimmed by 5 bases and the J gene end by 6 bases; junction bases not matched to a gene: 12. CDR1 MNHEY and CDR2 SMNVEV come from the germline V gene (reference sequence). This CDR3 is built from 15 residues. The CDR3 DNA sequence: TGTGCCAGCAGTCCTTACGGGACAGTGAGCCCTGAAGCTTTCTTT. This gives the protein CASSPYGTVSPEAFF.

V is TRBV12-3 or TRBV12-4 and J is TRBJ1-2, with a tentative D call TRBD1 (6 bases). The V and J ends lost 2 bases and 3 bases respectively, with 13 bases between them. This CDR3 is 15 amino acids long. CDR3 nucleotide sequence: TGTGCCAGCAGTTTAATGACAGGCTTTGACTATGGCTACACCTTC. Protein: CASSLMTGFDYGYTF.

Comment on this clonotype: The conserved phenylalanine or tryptophan normally closing the CDR3 is absent here, so this likely arose from a read error. The rearrangement uses TRBV29-1 and TRBJ2-4; D tentatively reads TRBD1 or TRBD2 (5 bases each). This CDR3 is 14 amino acids long. Germline V gene sequence: CDR1 SQVTM, CDR2 ANQGSEA. Trimming removed 0 bases at V and 6 bases at J, with 12 bases between. The CDR3 here is CSVEDLTRGNIQYL. The CDR3, as DNA: TGCAGCGTTGAAGATCTAACGAGGGGAAACATTCAGTACCTC.

V and J are TRBV11-3 and TRBJ2-1; 7 bases fit TRBD2. CDR3 length: 12 residues. Germline V CDR1 and CDR2: SGHNT, YENEEA. V shed 7 bases, J shed 8 bases, and the junction held 5 bases outside the gene matches. Here the CDR3 reads CASNGGWDEQFF. The CDR3 bases are TGTGCCAGCAACGGGGGGTGGGATGAGCAGTTCTTC. Supplemented by reference TRBV11-3 and TRBJ2-1, the full variable domain reads EAGVVQSPRYKIIEKKQPVAFWCNPISGHNTLYWYLQNLGQGPELLIRYENEEAVDDSQLPKDRFSAERLKGVDSTLKIQPAELGDSAVYLCASNGGWDEQFFGPGTRLTVL.

At least ten counts were recorded for this clonotype. The genes are TRBV7-9 and TRBJ1-1; tentatively, D is TRBD1 (6 bases). The V gene lost 2 bases and the J gene lost 4 bases, with 11 bases spanning the gap. Germline values: CDR1 SEHNR, CDR2 FQNEAQ (reference sequence). CDR3 length equals 14 residues. CDR3 bases: TGTGCCAGCAGCTTAAACACAGGGAGCACTGAAGCTTTCTTT. This sequence encodes CASSLNTGSTEAFF. Based on the CDR3 plus reference TRBV7-9 and TRBJ1-1, the full variable domain is DTGVSQNPRHKITKRGQNVTFRCDPISEHNRLYWYRQTLGQGPEFLTYFQNEAQLEKSRLLSDRFSAERPKGSFSTLEIQRTEQGDSAMYLCASSLNTGSTEAFFGQGTRLTVV.

On this clonotype itself: A clone one base away is much larger, so this may be a read error. This chain connects TRBV28 to TRBJ2-7; D not certain. V gave up 7 bases and J gave up 5 bases, with 21 bases separating them. This CDR3 region has 15 residues. Germline loops: CDR1 MDHEN, CDR2 SYDVKM. CDR3 residues: CASILPLGNGNEQYF. CDR3 in DNA: TGTGCCAGCATCCTGCCCCTTGGGAATGGCAACGAGCAGTACTTC.

This clonotype has ten or more counts. The CDR3: CSAQLGTGGQPQHF. Written as DNA, the CDR3 is TGCAGTGCCCAGCTCGGGACAGGCGGTCAGCCCCAGCATTTT. The V and J genes are TRBV20-1 and TRBJ1-5; TRBD1 matches 8 bases. Per the germline V gene, CDR1 is DFQATT and CDR2 is SNEGSKA (reference sequence). CDR3 length: 14 amino acids. J gave up 6 bases and V 6 bases, and 10 bases lay outside the gene matches.

The rearrangement joins TRBV30 to TRBJ1-2; perhaps TRBD1 as D (5 bases). The length of the CDR3 is 14 residues. V was trimmed by 2 bases and J by 3 bases, leaving 13 bases between them. CDR1 and CDR2 (germline): GTSNPN, SVGIG (reference sequence). The CDR3 reads CAWSSAGRYYGYTF. The CDR3 DNA reads as TGTGCCTGGAGTAGCGCGGGGCGATACTATGGCTACACCTTC.

At least ten counts were recorded for this clonotype. The CDR3 DNA reads TGTGCCAGCAGCTCCGACAGCAACACTGAAGCTTTCTTT. This gives the protein CASSSDSNTEAFF. The chain employs TRBV7-3 and TRBJ1-1, with a tentative D call TRBD1 (5 bases). The CDR3 has 13 residues. CDR1 SGHTA and CDR2 FQGTGA come from the germline V gene. Deletions cut 4 bases from V and 2 bases from J, with 8 bases between.

Turning to this clonotype: A much larger clone is a single base away; this may be a read error. The chain uses TRBV4-1 and TRBJ2-1, with D possibly matching TRBD2 (6 bases). The CDR3 totals 16 residues. V dropped 4 bases and J dropped 0 bases, with 13 bases sitting between them. The germline gives CDR1 MGHRA, CDR2 YSYEKL. CDR3 protein: CASSRSLANSYNEQFF. In DNA, the CDR3 is TGCGCCAGCAGCCGCTCCCTAGCGAACTCCTACAATGAGCAGTTCTTC.

A few counts support this clonotype. The V and J genes are TRBV7-2 and TRBJ1-1; D gene unclear. The CDR3 is 13 residues long. Germline assignment: CDR1 SGHTA and CDR2 FQGNSA. V lost 1 base to trimming and J lost 0 bases, with 3 bases between them. For the CDR3, the DNA is TGTGCCAGCAGCTTAGTCATGAACACTGAAGCTTTCTTT. Encoded protein: CASSLVMNTEAFF. The full variable domain, its missing parts supplied by reference TRBV7-2 and TRBJ1-1, is GAGVSQSPSNKVTEKGKDVELRCDPISGHTALYWYRQSLGQGLEFLIYFQGNSAPDKSGLPSDRFSAERTGGSVSTLTIQRTQQEDSAVYLCASSLVMNTEAFFGQGTRLTVV.

This clonotype came up many times. A read error may be the cause here, since a much bigger clone is one base away. The rearrangement links TRBV7-2 to TRBJ1-1; TRBD1 is a possible D gene (5 bases). This CDR3 region has 14 residues. CDR1 is SGHTA and CDR2 is FQGNSA in the germline V gene. The CDR3 loop reads CARSSSRESTEAFF. CDR3 nucleotide sequence: TGTGCCCGCAGCTCTTCCAGGGAATCGACTGAAGCTTTCTTT.

This clonotype was observed many times. The V call is TRBV15, the J call TRBJ2-4; 7 nucleotides match TRBD2. The germline CDR1 and CDR2 sequences are LNHNV and YYDKDF (reference sequence). This CDR3 is built from 15 residues. With 0 bases clipped from V and 3 bases from J, the junction kept 2 bases outside the gene matches. This CDR3 reads CATSREWEGKNIQYF. CDR3 in DNA: TGTGCCACCAGCAGAGAGTGGGAGGGCAAAAACATTCAGTACTTC.

This clonotype was counted many times. The V and J genes are TRBV7-2 and TRBJ1-1, with a possible D match to TRBD1 (6 bases). The CDR3 covers 12 residues. The V end was cut by 5 bases, the J end by 10 bases, with 14 bases between. Germline V lookup: CDR1 SGHTA, CDR2 FQGNSA. The CDR3 reads CASSLTGSRAFF. The CDR3 DNA follows: TGTGCCAGCAGCCTGACAGGATCTCGAGCTTTCTTT.

This clonotype was detected ten times or more. The chain employs TRBV4-3 and TRBJ1-1; D is unclear. The CDR3 extends over 14 amino acids. Per germline, CDR1 LGHNA and CDR2 YSLEER. Trimming pared 1 base from V and 4 bases from J, leaving 10 bases between. DNA for the CDR3: TGCGCCAGCAGCCAAGGGTTGTTATTCACTGAAGCTTTCTTT. Amino acids: CASSQGLLFTEAFF.

Ten or more counts support this clonotype. A read error may account for a junction end that differs from germline. The chain carries TRBV7-2 and TRBJ1-1; maybe TRBD1 (5 bases). CDR3 length: 12 residues. Germline V gene data show CDR1 as SGHTA and CDR2 as FQGNSA. The CDR3: CARSPYMGEAFF. DNA of the CDR3: TGTGCCCGCAGCCCCTACATGGGGGAGGCTTTCTTT.

V is TRBV4-2 and J is TRBJ2-1, with 9 bases lining up with TRBD2. CDR1 is LGHNA, CDR2 YNFKEQ, per germline. The CDR3 has 15 residues. V lost 1 base to trimming and J lost 4 bases; unmatched junction nucleotides: 2. The CDR3: CASSQGSGGYNEQFF. In DNA form, the CDR3 reads TGTGCCAGCAGCCAAGGCAGCGGGGGGTACAATGAGCAGTTCTTC.

There are many counts of this clonotype. The chain uses TRBV6-1 and TRBJ2-3; 10 nucleotides match TRBD2. The CDR3 is 17 amino acids. Germline lookup yields CDR1 MNHNS and CDR2 SASEGT. The V segment lost 0 bases and the J segment 6 bases; nucleotides outside the gene matches: 9. The CDR3 region has the DNA TGTGCCAGCAGTGAAGCGATCAGCGGGGGGGCCGGGGATACGCAGTATTTT. Translating it yields CASSEAISGGAGDTQYF.

This clonotype turned up a few times. The chain joins TRBV7-2 to TRBJ2-1; TRBD2 agrees at 10 bases. In germline, CDR1 is SGHTA, CDR2 FQGNSA. V gave up 6 bases and J gave up 4 bases; unmatched junction bases: 6. The CDR3 is 15 amino acids. CDR3 DNA: TGTGCCAGCAGACCTGCTAGCGGGGGTTACAATGAGCAGTTCTTC. Translating gives CASRPASGGYNEQFF. Based on the CDR3 plus reference TRBV7-2 and TRBJ2-1, the full variable domain is GAGVSQSPSNKVTEKGKDVELRCDPISGHTALYWYRQSLGQGLEFLIYFQGNSAPDKSGLPSDRFSAERTGGSVSTLTIQRTQQEDSAVYLCASRPASGGYNEQFFGPGTRLTVL.

The chain recombines TRBV3-1 with TRBJ1-2; a possible D gene is TRBD1 (5 bases). Germline values: CDR1 LGHDT, CDR2 YNNKEL (reference sequence). There are 13 residues in the CDR3. V was cut by 5 bases and J by 6 bases, with 13 bases left in between. CDR3 loop: CASSDWGTDGYTF. The CDR3 DNA reads TGTGCCAGCAGCGACTGGGGGACCGATGGCTACACCTTC.